This T cell receptor (beta chain) was sequenced for a study of CD8+CD57+ T cells in acquired aplastic anemia. For the study at large: The study obtained an average of around 2.9 ug of DNA from sorted CD4+ and CD8+ cells.

Sequencing involved patients with CD8+CD57+ cell expansion previously shown by flow cytometry. The V gene's germline CDR1 is LNHDA and CDR2 SQIVND (reference sequence). Unmatched junction bases numbered 8, after V lost 3 bases and J lost 8 bases. The CDR3 is made up of 15 amino acids. Using genomic DNA as the template, TCR beta VDJ and CDR3 profiling was carried out. TCRdb re-called the reads with MiXCR, one entry per CDR3 protein. The sample includes 200,000 to 250,000 distinct CDR3 sequences, less than 75% of them seen just once. Regarding the study as a whole: Twenty-nine CD8+ CDR3 sequences were shared between patients and controls. Statistical testing detected no significant gap in CD8+ Simpson's diversity between patients and controls.

Remarks on this clonotype: As yet, its antigen is unknown.

The sequenced material came from sorted CD4+, CD8+, or CD8+CD57+ T cells (not recorded which) from PBMCs. The TCR sequence derives from a human donor with aplastic anemia. The chain uses TRBV19 and TRBJ2-2, with 8 bases fitting TRBD1. CDR3 nucleotide sequence: TGTGCCAGTAGTATGGCCGCCAGGGGGCTAGGGGAGCTGTTTTTT. It yields the protein CASSMAARGLGELFF.